These 30 T cell receptor beta chains share one sample of origin, sequenced in a study of shared clonotypes between healthy human individuals. The assay was immunoSEQ multiplex PCR, and TCRdb's table has in-frame clones only and misses some. The table records 490,000 or so clones, 76% of them present only once. What was sequenced was PBMCs. All receptors derive from a woman in her forties in good health. Some clones in this sample may be carry-over from other donors' samples.

The chain couples TRBV9 to TRBJ2-7; 7 positions agree with TRBD2. The V and J ends lost 0 bases and 0 bases, in that order; junction bases with no gene match: 3. The CDR3 spans 15 residues. In germline, CDR1 is SGDLS, CDR2 YYNGEE. In DNA, the CDR3 is TGTGCCAGCAGCGTAGCTGCTAGCGGCTCCTACGAGCAGTACTTC. Translating it yields CASSVAASGSYEQYF. The full variable domain, its missing parts supplied by reference TRBV9 and TRBJ2-7, is DSGVTQTPKHLITATGQRVTLRCSPRSGDLSVYWYQQSLDQGLQFLIQYYNGEERAKGNILERFSAQQFPDLHSELNLSSLELGDSALYFCASSVAASGSYEQYFGPGTRLTVT.

The chain joins TRBV27 to TRBJ2-5; D is perhaps TRBD2 (6 bases). Trimming stripped 2 bases from V and 4 bases from J, with 11 bases between. Germline V CDR1 and CDR2: MNHEY, SMNVEV (reference sequence). This CDR3 spans 14 amino acids. The CDR3 bases are TGTGCCAGCAGTTTACGGGGACTGGGAGAGACCCAGTACTTC. Its protein product is CASSLRGLGETQYF.

A remark on this clone: A far larger clone differs by one base, so this is likely a read error. The chain has TRBV30 and TRBJ2-7, with 9 bases matching TRBD2. Germline V CDR1 and CDR2: GTSNPN, SVGIG (reference sequence). This CDR3 has 15 residues. The CDR3 nucleotides are TGTGCCCGGAGTGTACGGCGGGAGGGCTTCTACGAGCAGTACTTC. Amino acids: CARSVRREGFYEQYF.

This chain uses TRBV28 with TRBJ2-3; weak D call: TRBD2 (7 bases). The CDR3 runs to 15 residues. CDR1 is MDHEN and CDR2 is SYDVKM in the germline V gene. Trimming took 6 bases from V and 5 from J, leaving 18 bases between them. The CDR3 region has the DNA TGTGCCAGCAGGTTTGGGTGGGAGGGGGAAGATACGCAGTATTTT. Residues: CASRFGWEGEDTQYF.

CDR3 nucleotide sequence: TGTGCCAGTAGACGGGGCTCCGGGGAGCTGTTTTTT. It codes for CASRRGSGELFF. The rearrangement links TRBV19 to TRBJ2-2; tentatively, D is TRBD1 or TRBD2 (5 bases each). V lost 6 bases to trimming and J lost 6 bases, with 8 bases between them. Germline V CDR1 and CDR2: LNHDA, SQIVND (reference sequence). The CDR3 covers 12 residues.

The chain employs TRBV5-3 and TRBJ1-5; D call uncertain. TRBV5-3 counts as an open reading frame of uncertain function. The CDR3 sequence is 14 residues long. V gave up 0 bases and J gave up 0 bases, with 4 bases separating them. The CDR3 protein is CARSLGVSNQPQHF. The CDR3 bases are TGTGCCAGAAGCTTGGGTGTTAGCAATCAGCCCCAGCATTTT.

This chain connects TRBV6-1 to TRBJ1-1; D possibly corresponds to TRBD1 (5 bases). The CDR3 spans 13 residues. Germline values: CDR1 MNHNS, CDR2 SASEGT. V lost 3 bases to trimming and J lost 5 bases, with 10 bases between them. The CDR3 sequence is CASSDREGTEAFF. CDR3 nucleotides: TGTGCCAGCAGTGACAGGGAGGGAACTGAAGCTTTCTTT.

This chain uses TRBV14 with TRBJ2-7; 9 bases align to TRBD2. CDR3 length equals 16 residues. Germline assignment: CDR1 SGHDN and CDR2 FVKESK. V shed 1 base and J 3 bases; nucleotides not matched to a gene: 7. The chain's CDR3 is CASSQGKAGGHYEQYF. CDR3 coding DNA: TGTGCCAGCAGCCAAGGAAAAGCGGGAGGTCACTACGAGCAGTACTTC.

V gene TRBV11-2 combines with J gene TRBJ2-3; the match to TRBD2 covers 9 bases. There are 16 residues in the CDR3. Germline V gene sequence: CDR1 SGHAT, CDR2 FQNNGV. V lost 1 base, J lost 2 bases, and 4 bases stayed unmatched. In DNA form, the CDR3 reads TGTGCCAGCAGCTTAGGGGCTAGCGGGAACACAGATACGCAGTATTTT. This gives the protein CASSLGASGNTDTQYF.

The chain recombines TRBV11-3 with TRBJ2-2; no reliable D call. V lost 0 bases and J 5 bases, leaving 1 base between the germline ends. Germline loops: CDR1 SGHNT, CDR2 YENEEA. This CDR3 contains 12 residues. The CDR3 region is CASSLETGELFF. The CDR3 DNA reads as TGTGCCAGCAGCTTAGAAACCGGGGAGCTGTTTTTT.

In this sample, this clone turned up many times. The same CDR3 also results from other DNA sequences found in this sample. The chain recombines TRBV2 with TRBJ1-5; 9 bases map to TRBD1. The CDR3 has 14 residues. Germline trimming cut 7 bases from V and 7 bases from J; bases unmatched to any gene: 8. Germline assignment: CDR1 SNHLY and CDR2 FYNNEI. CDR3 sequence reads: CASMSTGGRQPQHF. Written as DNA, the CDR3 is TGTGCCAGCATGTCTACAGGGGGCCGACAGCCCCAGCATTTT.

This rearrangement joins TRBV9 to TRBJ2-5; D is possibly TRBD1 or TRBD2 (6 bases each). The CDR3 contains 15 residues. The germline V and J ends were trimmed by 4 bases and 5 bases, with 18 bases remaining between them. Germline CDR1 reads SGDLS; CDR2 reads YYNGEE. CDR3 residues: CASSPYRVGGETQYF. The CDR3 DNA is TGTGCCAGCAGCCCCTACAGGGTTGGGGGGGAGACCCAGTACTTC.

On this clone: A much larger clone lies a single base off, so this may be a read error. The chain couples TRBV27 to TRBJ2-7; no firm D call. V was trimmed by 3 bases and J by 0 bases, leaving 0 bases between them. The CDR3 loop spans 11 amino acids. Germline CDR1 is MNHEY and CDR2 is SMNVEV (reference sequence). The CDR3 region has the DNA TGTGCCAGCAGTTTCTCCTACGAGCAGTACTTC. Translated: CASSFSYEQYF.

The V and J genes are TRBV6-6 and TRBJ2-7; D ambiguous. The CDR3 loop spans 14 amino acids. V gave up 4 bases and J gave up 0 bases, with 10 bases separating them. Germline V lookup: CDR1 MNHNY, CDR2 SVGAGI (reference sequence). CDR3 DNA sequence: TGTGCCAGCAGTTCAGACATGATCTCCTACGAGCAGTACTTC. It is translated as CASSSDMISYEQYF.

The V call is TRBV6-5, the J call TRBJ1-1; D is possibly TRBD1 (6 bases). The CDR3 loop spans 13 amino acids. CDR1 and CDR2 (germline): MNHEY, SVGAGI. Trimming removed 7 bases from V and 4 bases from J, with 13 bases in between. Here the CDR3 DNA reads TGTGCCAGCAATAACAGGGAGGGCACTGAAGCTTTCTTT. Translated, it gives CASNNREGTEAFF.

About this clone: One end of the junction does not line up with germline, which may come from a read error. This chain connects TRBV11-2 to TRBJ1-5; D might be TRBD1 (5 bases). CDR3 length: 16 amino acids. In germline, CDR1 is SGHAT, CDR2 FQNNGV. CDR3 coding DNA: TGTGCCAGCAGCCCATCCACAGGAATTAGCAATCAGCCCCGGCATTTT. Translated, it gives CASSPSTGISNQPRHF. The full variable domain, rest sourced from reference TRBV11-2 and TRBJ1-5, is EAGVAQSPRYKIIEKRQSVAFWCNPISGHATLYWYQQILGQGPKLLIQFQNNGVVDDSQLPKDRFSAERLKGVDSTLKIQPAKLEDSAVYLCASSPSTGISNQPRHFGDGTRLSIL.

This chain links TRBV25-1 with TRBJ2-6; TRBD1 matches at 7 bases. The CDR3 contains 17 residues. Per germline, CDR1 MGHDK and CDR2 SYGVNS. With 4 bases clipped from V and 1 base from J, the junction kept 7 bases outside the gene matches. The CDR3: CASSGGRGTSGANVLTF. The CDR3, as DNA: TGTGCCAGCAGTGGGGGCAGGGGGACATCTGGGGCCAACGTCCTGACTTTC.

Regarding this clone: One base away lies a much larger clone, so this may be a sequencing read error. The sample contains more than one DNA sequence encoding this CDR3. The V gene is TRBV28, the J gene TRBJ2-2; 7 bases align to TRBD2. The CDR3 runs to 17 residues. The germline V gene has CDR1 MDHEN and CDR2 SYDVKM. The CDR3 DNA is TGTGCTAGCAGTTGGTCACCGGCGGGAGCGAACACCGGGGAGCTGTTTTTT. Protein product: CASSWSPAGANTGELFF. Variable domain in full (rest from reference TRBV28 and TRBJ2-2): DVKVTQSSRYLVKRTGEKVFLECVQDMDHENMFWYRQDPGLGLRLIYFSYDVKMKEKGDIPEGYSVSREKKERFSLILESASTNQTSMYLCASSWSPAGANTGELFFGEGSRLTVL.

The genes are TRBV18 and TRBJ1-2; 8 nucleotides align to TRBD1. CDR1 is KGHSH, CDR2 LQKENI, per germline. After removal of 3 bases from V and 10 bases from J, the junction contained 7 bases not matched to a gene. The CDR3 sequence is 13 residues long. The chain's CDR3 is CASSPGQDMAYTF. The CDR3 DNA is TGTGCCAGCTCACCGGGACAGGATATGGCCTACACCTTC.

The J gene is TRBJ1-5, the V gene TRBV2; D might be TRBD1 (5 bases). From germline, CDR1 is SNHLY and CDR2 FYNNEI. The V end was cut by 4 bases, the J end by 6 bases, with 16 bases between. This CDR3 is 15 amino acids long. CDR3 region: CASSVFGTSRQPQHF. In DNA, the CDR3 is TGTGCCAGCAGTGTTTTTGGGACCTCACGTCAGCCCCAGCATTTT.

As concerns this clone: A far larger clone is only one base removed, so a read error is likely. The chain couples TRBV30 to TRBJ2-6; either TRBD1 or TRBD2 may supply D (5 bases each). The CDR3 is made up of 16 amino acids. CDR1 GTSNPN and CDR2 SVGIG come from the germline V gene (reference sequence). The CDR3, as DNA: TGTGCCTGGAGTCGCATCGGGTCCGTCGGGGCCAACGCCCTGACTTTC. Translation: CAWSRIGSVGANALTF.

A note on this clone: Compared with germline, one end of the junction differs, possibly owing to a read error. The sample holds other DNA sequences that translate to the same CDR3. The J gene is TRBJ2-2, the V gene TRBV9; perhaps TRBD2 as D (5 bases). Germline V lookup: CDR1 SGDLS, CDR2 YYNGEE. The length of the CDR3 is 13 residues. The CDR3 DNA is TGTGCCAGCACCCAAGTTGGCACCGGGGAGTTGTTTTTT. The encoded protein is CASTQVGTGELFF.

This chain joins TRBV2 and TRBJ2-5; 7 bases are shared with TRBD1. CDR1 and CDR2 (germline): SNHLY, FYNNEI. V trimming: 4 bases; J trimming: 5 bases; junction bases outside the gene matches: 7. The CDR3 runs 14 residues. CDR3 amino acids: CASSGNRGEETQYF. The CDR3 DNA reads as TGTGCCAGCAGTGGAAACAGGGGAGAGGAGACCCAGTACTTC.

V gene TRBV10-1 combines with J gene TRBJ2-5, with TRBD2 matching over 7 bases. Germline loops: CDR1 WNHNN, CDR2 SYGVQD (reference sequence). After removal of 0 bases from V and 2 bases from J, the junction contained 6 bases not matched to a gene. The CDR3 runs 16 residues. CDR3 amino acids: CASSESTSSGQETQYF. The CDR3 DNA sequence: TGCGCCAGCAGTGAGTCGACGTCTAGCGGACAAGAGACCCAGTACTTC.

V is TRBV9 and J is TRBJ2-1, with TRBD1 matching over 8 bases. Germline CDR1 reads SGDLS; CDR2 reads YYNGEE. The CDR3 length is 18 residues. The V gene end was trimmed by 0 bases and the J gene end by 4 bases; junction bases not matched to a gene: 12. In DNA form, the CDR3 reads TGTGCCAGCAGCGTAGCAACAGGGGGATTGGCCCAATACAATGAGCAGTTCTTC. Protein: CASSVATGGLAQYNEQFF.

The sample holds one count of this clone. A read error is likely here: a far larger clone is one base away. In the same sample, other DNA sequences code for this CDR3. The V gene is TRBV2, the J gene TRBJ2-7; 11 nucleotides match TRBD2. The CDR3 loop spans 15 amino acids. Germline V gives CDR1 SNHLY, CDR2 FYNNEI. The CDR3 protein is CATPGASGRSYEQYF. DNA of the CDR3: TGCGCCACACCCGGGGCTAGCGGGAGGTCCTACGAGCAGTACTTC. The full variable domain, its missing parts supplied by reference TRBV2 and TRBJ2-7, is EPEVTQTPSHQVTQMGQEVILRCVPISNHLYFYWYRQILGQKVEFLVSFYNNEISEKSEIFDDQFSVERPDGSNFTLKIRSTKLEDSAMYFCATPGASGRSYEQYFGPGTRLTVT.

The rearrangement uses TRBV30 and TRBJ1-3; D ambiguous. Germline V gives CDR1 GTSNPN, CDR2 SVGIG (reference sequence). The CDR3 contains 15 residues. Trimming removed 0 bases from V and 0 bases from J, with 9 bases in between. DNA of the CDR3: TGTGCCTGGAGTGTACGGGTCCTCTCTGGAAACACCATATATTTT. Translation gives CAWSVRVLSGNTIYF.

Note on this clone: Other DNA sequences in this specimen translate into the identical CDR3. The V gene is TRBV7-3, the J gene TRBJ2-1, with 10 bases fitting TRBD1. Germline CDR1 and CDR2: SGHTA and FQGTGA. The CDR3 covers 15 residues. V was pared by 2 bases and J by 4 bases, with 2 bases of the junction left unmatched. The CDR3 coding sequence is TGTGCCAGCAGCTTAGAGGGACAGGGGTACAATGAGCAGTTCTTC. Protein product: CASSLEGQGYNEQFF.

V and J are TRBV11-2 and TRBJ2-2; D possibly matches TRBD1 or TRBD2 (5 bases each). The CDR3 totals 14 residues. Trimming pared 2 bases from V and 7 bases from J, leaving 11 bases between. Germline V CDR1 and CDR2: SGHAT, FQNNGV. This CDR3 reads CASSLPGRGGELFF. CDR3 bases: TGTGCCAGCAGCTTACCGGGGCGAGGCGGGGAGCTGTTTTTT.

The chain combines TRBV5-1 with TRBJ2-7; possibly TRBD2 for D (6 bases). The CDR3 is 14 amino acids. Germline values: CDR1 SGHRS, CDR2 YFSETQ. The ends were cut back, 5 bases at V and 1 base at J, with 13 bases in the middle. The CDR3 here is CASSIGGRSYEQYF. CDR3 DNA: TGCGCCAGCAGTATCGGGGGACGGTCCTACGAGCAGTACTTC.